These T cell receptor beta chains were read from a single sample in a study of PD-L1 blockade in urothelial cancer. The table came from immunoSEQ multiplex PCR; TCRdb's copy has only in-frame clones and leaves some out. The data show more than 50,000 clones, about four fifths seen once. Sequenced material: PBMCs, taken around atezolizumab (anti-PD-L1) treatment. These receptors were collected from a man in his 70s with urothelial cancer. CDR3s include the opening cysteine and the closing phenylalanine or tryptophan. D genes are given only for firm matches. Expanded clones get a size class; other rows say once, few or many, or leave the size out.

j_call d_call clone_size v_call cdr3_nt cdr3_aa
TRBJ1-5 - - TRBV15 TGTGCCACCAGCAGAGATCGGAATCAGCCCCAGCATTTT CATSRDRNQPQHF
TRBJ2-1 TRBD2 - TRBV27 TGTGCCAGCCGATTGGGAGGGAGCTCCTACAATGAGCAGTTCTTC CASRLGGSSYNEQFF
TRBJ2-7 - - TRBV5-1 TGCGCCAGCAGCTCCTCGGCGCAGACAGGAGGTTACGAGCAGTACTTC CASSSSAQTGGYEQYF
TRBJ1-2 - - TRBV28 TGTGCCAGCAGTTTATTGACAGGTGCCTTAGCTAACTATGGCTACACCTTC CASSLLTGALANYGYTF
TRBJ1-1 - - TRBV7-9 TGTGCCAGCAGCTTAGAAGAGGGTGGTACTGAAGCTTTCTTT CASSLEEGGTEAFF
TRBJ2-5 TRBD2 - TRBV5-1 TGCGCCAGCAGCTTGGAGGGACTAGCGGGAGGGCCAGGGACCCAGTACTTC CASSLEGLAGGPGTQYF
TRBJ1-1 - - TRBV5-1 TGCGCCAGCAGCTTGGGAGGTAGGAACACTGAAGCTTTCTTT CASSLGGRNTEAFF
TRBJ2-7 - - TRBV2 TGTGCCAGCAGTGAAGTCGGGAACTACGAGCAGTACTTC CASSEVGNYEQYF
TRBJ1-5 - - TRBV11-2 TGTGCCAGCAGTTTGGGGCAGAGCAATCAGCCCCAGCATTTT CASSLGQSNQPQHF
TRBJ1-4 TRBD1 - TRBV7-9 TGTGCCAGCAGCCCGGGACAGGGGGGTGAAAAACTGTTTTTT CASSPGQGGEKLFF
TRBJ1-1 - - TRBV27 TGTGCCAGCAGTTATAGGGGGAACACTGAAGCTTTCTTT CASSYRGNTEAFF
TRBJ1-4 TRBD1 - TRBV28 TGTGCCAGCTCCCAGGGGTGGGGACAGGGGGGTGAAAAACTGTTTTTT CASSQGWGQGGEKLFF
TRBJ1-4 - - TRBV28 TGTGCCAGCAGTTCCCGGAGGGGGGGAATTAATGAAAAACTGTTTTTT CASSSRRGGINEKLFF
TRBJ2-6 - - TRBV5-5 TGTGCCAGCAGCTTGGGGCAAAGCTCTGGGGCCAACGTCCTGACTTTC CASSLGQSSGANVLTF
TRBJ2-1 TRBD2 - TRBV10-3 TGTGCCATCAGTGAGTCGAAGTGGCTAGCGGGAGGCTACAATGAGCAGTTCTTC CAISESKWLAGGYNEQFF
TRBJ1-1 - many TRBV5-4 TGTGCCAGCAGCCCGACCCTACAGGGTGAAGCTTTCTTT CASSPTLQGEAFF
TRBJ2-2 TRBD2 - TRBV5-1 TGCGCCAGCAGCTCCTCCCTACTAGCGGGAGTCCCCACCGGGGAGCTGTTTTTT CASSSSLLAGVPTGELFF
TRBJ2-2 TRBD2 once TRBV2 TGTGCCAGCGGGCTAGCGGGAGAGACCGGGGAGCTGTTTTTT CASGLAGETGELFF
TRBJ2-3 TRBD1 - TRBV5-1 TGCGCCAGCAGCCCGGGACAGACCACAGATACGCAGTATTTT CASSPGQTTDTQYF
TRBJ2-3 TRBD1 - TRBV13 TGTGCCAGCAGCGTTCGGGACAGGGCGGCAGATACGCAGTATTTT CASSVRDRAADTQYF
TRBJ2-7 TRBD1 - TRBV12-5 TGTGCTAGTGGGACCGGGACAGGGGGCAGGGAGCAGTACTTC CASGTGTGGREQYF
TRBJ1-3 - - TRBV5-1 TGCGCCAGCAGCTTGGAGGCAGGGGTTAAGGAAGGGACCATATATTTT CASSLEAGVKEGTIYF
TRBJ1-1 - - TRBV9 TGTGCCAGCAGCGGAGAGTACACTGAAGCTTTCTTT CASSGEYTEAFF
TRBJ2-3 - - TRBV6-5 TGTGCCAGCAGCCCAGGGGGGTACACAGATACGCAGTATTTT CASSPGGYTDTQYF
TRBJ2-7 - - TRBV28 TGTGCCAGCAGTTTTTTCGTAGGAGATTTCTACGAGCAGTACTTC CASSFFVGDFYEQYF
TRBJ1-2 - - TRBV19 TGTGCCAGTAGCGAGGGCCAAGACTATGGCTACACCTTC CASSEGQDYGYTF
TRBJ1-1 - few TRBV30 TGTGCCTGGGGGAAGACAGGTTACGGTGAAGCTTTCTTT CAWGKTGYGEAFF
TRBJ2-7 - - TRBV19 TGTGCCAGTAGTATAGTGAGAGGGAGGCCCTACGAGCAGTACTTC CASSIVRGRPYEQYF
TRBJ2-5 - - TRBV9 TGTGCCAGCAGCGTAGGAACGGGGGTCGCAGAGACCCAGTACTTC CASSVGTGVAETQYF
TRBJ2-5 TRBD2 - TRBV9 TGTGCCAGCAGCGTAGGGTTGCGGGAGGGCCAAGAGACCCAGTACTTC CASSVGLREGQETQYF
TRBJ2-3 TRBD1 - TRBV5-1 TGCGCCAGCAGCTTGTGGAATACAGGGGATTCACTTAGCACAGATACGCAGTATTTT CASSLWNTGDSLSTDTQYF
TRBJ2-1 TRBD2 - TRBV28 TGTGCCAGCAGTCAAGGACTAGCGTATAACAATGAGCAGTTCTTC CASSQGLAYNNEQFF
TRBJ2-5 TRBD2 few TRBV4-1 TGCGCCAGCAGCCATGGTAGGCGGGAGGGCCGCGGAGAGACCCAGTACTTC CASSHGRREGRGETQYF
TRBJ2-1 - - TRBV6-6 TGTGCCAGCCGGGGGGCGGAGCAGTTCTTC CASRGAEQFF
TRBJ1-2 - few TRBV2 TGTGCCAGCAGACGAAACCCTCAGGGTTCCTATGGCTACACCTTC CASRRNPQGSYGYTF
TRBJ1-2 - - TRBV5-6 TGTGCCAGCAGCTTTCCGACTGGCACTAACTATGGCTACACCTTC CASSFPTGTNYGYTF
TRBJ2-7 - - TRBV11-2 TGTGCCAGCAGCAGGGACTTCTCCTACGAGCAGTACTTC CASSRDFSYEQYF
TRBJ2-3 TRBD2 once TRBV7-3 TGTGCCAGCAGTCTCGGACTAGCGGGAGTAGATACGCAGTATTTT CASSLGLAGVDTQYF
TRBJ2-7 - - TRBV30 TGTGCCTGGAGTGTACGGGGGAGCGAGCAGTACTTC CAWSVRGSEQYF
TRBJ2-1 - once TRBV7-9 TGTGCCAGCAGCTATCCCCGGCAGGGAACATACAGGAATGAGCAGTTCTTC CASSYPRQGTYRNEQFF
TRBJ2-7 TRBD2 - TRBV11-2 TGTGCCAGCAGCTTGCCCCGGGCTAGCGGGAGATACGAGCAGTACTTC CASSLPRASGRYEQYF
TRBJ2-7 TRBD1 medium-sized TRBV30 TGTGCCTGGAGCGCGACAGGGTACGAGCAGTACTTC CAWSATGYEQYF
TRBJ2-7 TRBD1 - TRBV6-6 TGTGCCAGCACGACAGGGGGGTCCTACGAGCAGTACTTC CASTTGGSYEQYF